These 26 T cell receptor beta chains were all obtained from the same sample, sequenced in a study of cytomegalovirus exposure and HLA in healthy donors. PCR employed 60 Vbeta and 13 Jbeta primers. The protocol was immunoSEQ multiplex PCR, while the TCRdb copy is restricted to in-frame clones and leaves out a portion. The sample yields over 100,000 clones, less than 85% seen once. Specimen: PBMCs. Receptors were obtained from a man aged 35 to 55 in good health and CMV-seronegative.

The V and J genes are TRBV7-9 and TRBJ2-1; perhaps TRBD1 as D (5 bases). The germline CDR1 and CDR2 sequences are SEHNR and FQNEAQ (reference sequence). V was shortened by 8 bases and J by 7 bases, with 15 bases between the two germline ends. This CDR3 is built from 13 residues. The CDR3 loop reads CASSSGYQNEQFF. DNA of the CDR3: TGTGCCAGCTCTTCAGGGTATCAGAATGAGCAGTTCTTC.

V gene TRBV18 combines with J gene TRBJ1-6; 9 positions match TRBD1. The CDR3 consists of 15 residues. CDR1 is KGHSH and CDR2 is LQKENI in the germline V gene. V dropped 2 bases and J dropped 16; count of bases not matched to a gene: 12. The CDR3 here is CASSPGRRQGDVLHF. DNA of the CDR3: TGTGCCAGCTCACCAGGCAGACGACAGGGGGACGTGCTCCACTTT.

V and J are TRBV19 and TRBJ2-2; D remains unclear. V was trimmed by 2 bases and J by 4 bases, leaving 11 bases between them. CDR3 size: 15 residues. Germline lookup yields CDR1 LNHDA and CDR2 SQIVND (reference sequence). As DNA, the CDR3 is TGTGCCAGTAGTATACGCCGGGTTAGCACCGGGGAGCTGTTTTTT. Protein product: CASSIRRVSTGELFF.

V gene TRBV11-2 combines with J gene TRBJ1-3; 9 bases map to TRBD1. Trimming took 5 bases from V and 0 from J; bases not matched to a gene: 8. Germline assignment: CDR1 SGHAT and CDR2 FQNNGV. The CDR3 contains 17 residues. Written as DNA, the CDR3 is TGTGCCAGCAGCCGATCCGGGACAGGGTTCTCTGGAAACACCATATATTTT. This translates into CASSRSGTGFSGNTIYF.

This clone was counted a single time. The chain employs TRBV5-4 and TRBJ2-3; D might be TRBD2 (7 bases). The CDR3 loop spans 16 amino acids. V lost 3 bases and J lost 4, with 18 bases in between. Germline-derived CDR1 and CDR2 are SGHNT and YYREEE (reference sequence). The CDR3 region is CASSSPWGGASDTQYF. The CDR3 bases are TGTGCCAGCAGCTCCCCTTGGGGGGGCGCATCAGATACGCAGTATTTT.

V and J are TRBV9 and TRBJ2-2, with TRBD2 identical over 9 bases. CDR1 is SGDLS, CDR2 YYNGEE, per germline. The CDR3 contains 18 residues. The V segment lost 0 bases and the J segment 0 bases; nucleotides outside the gene matches: 6. The CDR3 nucleotides read TGTGCCAGCAGCGTAGACCCCGCTAGCGGGGCGAACACCGGGGAGCTGTTTTTT. Amino acid sequence: CASSVDPASGANTGELFF.

This chain connects TRBV27 to TRBJ2-2; 10 bases line up with TRBD2. This CDR3 comprises 15 residues. Germline V gives CDR1 MNHEY, CDR2 SMNVEV (reference sequence). V shed 3 bases, J shed 8 bases, and the junction held 6 bases outside the gene matches. The CDR3 nucleotides read TGTGCCAGCAGTTTCCTTACTAGCGGGGAGGGGGAGCTGTTTTTT. Translation: CASSFLTSGEGELFF.

The chain combines TRBV5-1 with TRBJ2-5; the match to TRBD1 covers 8 bases. CDR3 size: 13 residues. V lost 2 bases, J lost 5 bases, and 2 bases stayed unmatched. CDR1 is SGHRS, CDR2 YFSETQ, per germline. This CDR3 reads CASSLDRGETQYF. CDR3 nucleotide sequence: TGCGCCAGCAGCTTAGACAGGGGTGAGACCCAGTACTTC.

The chain recombines TRBV7-2 with TRBJ1-5; 11 positions agree with TRBD1. Losses at the gene ends were 1 base for V and 5 bases for J; bases not matched to a gene: 1. Germline CDR1 and CDR2: SGHTA and FQGNSA. CDR3 length equals 15 residues. CDR3 sequence: CASSLGTGGYQPQHF. The CDR3 nucleotides are TGTGCCAGCAGCTTAGGGACAGGGGGCTATCAGCCCCAGCATTTT.

This clone was picked up one time. The chain joins TRBV19 to TRBJ1-2, with 8 bases that match TRBD1. The CDR3 runs 16 residues. The trim removed 0 bases at V and 4 bases at J, leaving 7 bases unmatched. Germline-derived CDR1 and CDR2 are LNHDA and SQIVND (reference sequence). CDR3 nucleotides: TGTGCCAGTAGTATAGACGGGACAGGAAAAATCTATGGCTACACCTTC. Its translation: CASSIDGTGKIYGYTF. Combining the CDR3 with reference TRBV19 and TRBJ1-2 gives the whole variable domain DGGITQSPKYLFRKEGQNVTLSCEQNLNHDAMYWYRQDPGQGLRLIYYSQIVNDFQKGDIAEGYSVSREKKESFPLTVTSAQKNPTAFYLCASSIDGTGKIYGYTFGSGTRLTVV.

The V call is TRBV27, the J call TRBJ1-6; D perhaps matches TRBD1 (5 bases). This CDR3 contains 15 residues. The V gene lost 5 bases and the J gene lost 5 bases, with 13 bases spanning the gap. Germline V CDR1 and CDR2: MNHEY, SMNVEV (reference sequence). The CDR3 sequence: CASSPLGGDNSPLHF. Written as DNA, the CDR3 is TGTGCCAGCAGTCCCCTGGGAGGGGATAATTCACCCCTCCACTTT.

This sequence joins TRBV30 and TRBJ2-1; 7 bases line up with TRBD1. Per the germline V gene, CDR1 is GTSNPN and CDR2 is SVGIG (reference sequence). The trim removed 1 base at V and 1 base at J, leaving 1 base unmatched. The CDR3 has 14 amino acids. The CDR3 is CAWSAGGSYNEQFF. The CDR3, as DNA: TGTGCCTGGAGTGCAGGGGGTTCCTACAATGAGCAGTTCTTC.

V gene TRBV10-3 combines with J gene TRBJ1-5; a weak D match, TRBD1 (6 bases). The CDR3 is made up of 13 amino acids. Trimming cost V 10 bases and J 0 bases, with 10 bases left between them. The germline gives CDR1 ENHRY, CDR2 SYGVKD. CDR3 amino acids: CATRTDSNQPQHF. The CDR3 nucleotides read TGTGCCACCCGGACAGATAGCAATCAGCCCCAGCATTTT.

The V and J genes are TRBV30 and TRBJ1-5, with D uncertain. Trimming stripped 2 bases from V and 4 bases from J, with 9 bases between. Germline CDR1 is GTSNPN and CDR2 is SVGIG (reference sequence). The CDR3 is 13 amino acids. In DNA form, the CDR3 reads TGTGCCTGGAGTCCACAAGCGAATCAGCCCCAGCATTTT. It encodes CAWSPQANQPQHF.

The rearrangement links TRBV2 to TRBJ2-7, with TRBD1 matching over 9 bases. Trimming took 5 bases from V and 6 from J; bases not matched to a gene: 5. CDR1 is SNHLY and CDR2 is FYNNEI in the germline V gene. CDR3 length: 13 amino acids. CDR3 DNA sequence: TGTGCCAGCAGTCCGGGACAGGGTCGCGAGCAGTACTTC. Translating gives CASSPGQGREQYF.

This rearrangement joins TRBV19 to TRBJ2-7, with 9 bases that match TRBD1. The germline V gene has CDR1 LNHDA and CDR2 SQIVND (reference sequence). V dropped 5 bases and J dropped 5; count of bases not matched to a gene: 10. This CDR3 is 15 amino acids long. Here the CDR3 DNA reads TGTGCCAGTAGTCCGGGACAGGGTGTATCCCACGAGCAGTACTTC. Amino acid sequence: CASSPGQGVSHEQYF.

This clone was seen more than once but under ten times. The chain has TRBV12-5 and TRBJ2-7; 11 nucleotides line up with TRBD2. The V gene's germline CDR1 is LGHNT and CDR2 FRNRAP. The CDR3 length is 14 residues. Trimming at V came to 6 bases and at J to 2 bases, leaving 3 bases not matched to a gene. The CDR3 reads CASGRSGGAYEQYF. The CDR3 DNA reads as TGTGCTAGTGGCCGTAGCGGGGGGGCCTACGAGCAGTACTTC. The whole variable domain, remainder taken from reference TRBV12-5 and TRBJ2-7, is DARVTQTPRHKVTEMGQEVTMRCQPILGHNTVFWYRQTMMQGLELLAYFRNRAPLDDSGMPKDRFSAEMPDATLATLKIQPSEPRDSAVYFCASGRSGGAYEQYFGPGTRLTVT.

The chain carries TRBV5-1 and TRBJ2-2; 7 nucleotides match TRBD2. The V gene's germline CDR1 is SGHRS and CDR2 YFSETQ. The CDR3 consists of 16 residues. J lost 7 bases, V lost 0 bases, and 9 bases had no gene match. Here the CDR3 reads CASSLALKGGHGELFF. The CDR3 DNA is TGCGCCAGCAGCTTGGCCTTAAAGGGAGGGCACGGGGAGCTGTTTTTT. The variable domain in full, completed from reference TRBV5-1 and TRBJ2-2, reads KAGVTQTPRYLIKTRGQQVTLSCSPISGHRSVSWYQQTPGQGLQFLFEYFSETQRNKGNFPGRFSGRQFSNSRSEMNVSTLELGDSALYLCASSLALKGGHGELFFGEGSRLTVL.

The chain is built from TRBV27 and TRBJ2-5; 8 nucleotides match TRBD2. The J call may be mistaken, given a closer DNA end match to TRBJ2-7. The CDR3 loop spans 15 amino acids. Germline assignment: CDR1 MNHEY and CDR2 SMNVEV (reference sequence). Here the CDR3 reads CASSFQAGGSYEQYF. The CDR3 nucleotides read TGTGCCAGCAGTTTTCAGGCGGGGGGCTCCTACGAGCAGTACTTC.

V and J are TRBV10-1 and TRBJ2-2; D possibly corresponds to TRBD2 (6 bases). V lost 4 bases and J lost 4, with 13 bases in between. The CDR3 length is 15 residues. Per the germline V gene, CDR1 is WNHNN and CDR2 is SYGVQD (reference sequence). This chain's CDR3 is CASSGEPGATGELFF. The CDR3 DNA reads TGCGCCAGCAGTGGGGAGCCGGGAGCCACCGGGGAGCTGTTTTTT.

The V call is TRBV27, the J call TRBJ1-2; TRBD1 agrees at 10 bases. In germline, CDR1 is MNHEY, CDR2 SMNVEV (reference sequence). V was pared by 3 bases and J by 0 bases, with 10 bases of the junction left unmatched. This CDR3 region has 18 residues. The CDR3 DNA sequence: TGTGCCAGCAGTTTCGGGACAGGGGCAGGGGGGGCTAACTATGGCTACACCTTC. Amino acids: CASSFGTGAGGANYGYTF.

This chain joins TRBV2 and TRBJ1-6; 10 nucleotides match TRBD1. The V gene's germline CDR1 is SNHLY and CDR2 FYNNEI. Germline trimming cut 8 bases from V and 7 bases from J; bases unmatched to any gene: 2. This CDR3 is built from 13 residues. CDR3 sequence reads: CASEGQGNSPLHF. The CDR3 region has the DNA TGTGCCAGCGAGGGACAGGGGAATTCACCCCTCCACTTT.

This chain connects TRBV5-4 to TRBJ2-7, with 9 positions matching TRBD1. The CDR3 length is 16 residues. Germline CDR1 is SGHNT and CDR2 is YYREEE (reference sequence). V lost 4 bases and J lost 1; bases outside the gene matches: 9. The DNA for the CDR3 is TGTGCCAGCAGCGCCCCGGGACAGGGACGATCCTACGAGCAGTACTTC. This translates into CASSAPGQGRSYEQYF.

V gene TRBV19 combines with J gene TRBJ2-7; TRBD2 matches 7 bases. With V trimmed by 6 bases and J by 7 bases, 9 bases remained unmatched. There are 13 residues in the CDR3. The germline gives CDR1 LNHDA, CDR2 SQIVND (reference sequence). CDR3 sequence reads: CASSRTSLEEQYF. The CDR3 DNA reads TGTGCCAGTAGCCGGACTAGTCTAGAGGAGCAGTACTTC.

This clone was counted between two and nine times. V usage is TRBV29-1 and J usage is TRBJ2-2; no clear D. V was cut by 7 bases and J by 5 bases, with 11 bases left in between. The V gene's germline CDR1 is SQVTM and CDR2 ANQGSEA. The CDR3 sequence is 12 residues long. The CDR3 DNA is TGCAGCGCCCTTCCGAGAACCGGGGAGCTGTTTTTT. Encoded protein: CSALPRTGELFF.

The J gene is TRBJ1-1, the V gene TRBV19, with 12 bases identical to TRBD1. Germline V gives CDR1 LNHDA, CDR2 SQIVND (reference sequence). The J segment lost 4 bases and the V segment lost 2 bases, leaving 5 bases of the junction unmatched. This CDR3 contains 16 residues. CDR3 sequence: CASSIIPGQGATEAFF. In nucleotides, the CDR3 is TGTGCCAGTAGTATAATACCGGGACAGGGGGCCACTGAAGCTTTCTTT.